Presented here are 7 T cell receptor beta chains from one specimen sequenced in a study of blood T cells in healthy people across ages. It was with a sample-barcoded 5' primer and a J-beta primer mix that a second PCR of roughly 7 to 12 cycles was run. TCRdb re-called the 5' RACE reads with MiXCR, one entry per CDR3 protein. The top ten clones hold 25% to 35% of a sample with roughly 860,000 distinct CDR3 sequences, roughly 60% of them seen once. The source material was blood. The source of these receptors is a young man in good health.

The chain couples TRBV6-1 to TRBJ1-4; D possibly corresponds to TRBD1 (5 bases). V was cut by 2 bases and J by 7 bases, with 14 bases left in between. CDR1 and CDR2 (germline): MNHNS, SASEGT. The length of the CDR3 is 15 residues. CDR3 region: CASSESGGAGEKLFF. CDR3 DNA: TGTGCCAGCAGTGAATCGGGGGGTGCGGGTGAAAAACTGTTTTTT.

This chain joins TRBV15 and TRBJ2-7, with D hard to call. The V end was cut by 1 base, the J end by 1 base, with 8 bases between. This CDR3 is 14 amino acids long. Germline lookup yields CDR1 LNHNV and CDR2 YYDKDF (reference sequence). The CDR3 loop reads CATSRGGSSYEQYF. Written as DNA, the CDR3 is TGTGCCACCAGCAGAGGGGGATCATCCTACGAGCAGTACTTC. Filled out from reference TRBV15 and TRBJ2-7, the complete variable domain reads DAMVIQNPRYQVTQFGKPVTLSCSQTLNHNVMYWYQQKSSQAPKLLFHYYDKDFNNEADTPDNFQSRRPNTSFCFLDIRSPGLGDTAMYLCATSRGGSSYEQYFGPGTRLTVT.

This clonotype was counted only a few times. The rearrangement uses TRBV9 and TRBJ2-3; the D is unclear. Trimming shortened V by 1 base and J by 3 bases, and 6 bases separated the two germline ends. The germline CDR1 and CDR2 sequences are SGDLS and YYNGEE. The CDR3 extends over 13 amino acids. CDR3 bases: TGTGCCAGCAGCGTATCCGGAACAGATACGCAGTATTTT. Its protein is CASSVSGTDTQYF.

The chain is built from TRBV7-9 and TRBJ2-7, with 8 bases lining up with TRBD2. The CDR3 sequence is 14 residues long. V was pared by 7 bases and J by 3 bases, with 8 bases of the junction left unmatched. The germline V gene has CDR1 SEHNR and CDR2 FQNEAQ (reference sequence). The CDR3, as DNA: TGTGCCAGCACCCCGAGCGGGGGAGGCTACGAGCAGTACTTC. Its translation: CASTPSGGGYEQYF. Looking up the rest from reference TRBV7-9 and TRBJ2-7 gives the full variable domain: DTGVSQNPRHKITKRGQNVTFRCDPISEHNRLYWYRQTLGQGPEFLTYFQNEAQLEKSRLLSDRFSAERPKGSFSTLEIQRTEQGDSAMYLCASTPSGGGYEQYFGPGTRLTVT.

This chain connects TRBV24-1 to TRBJ2-6; maybe TRBD2 (7 bases). Trimming cost V 0 bases and J 4 bases, with 12 bases left between them. CDR3 length: 17 amino acids. Germline CDR1 is KGHDR and CDR2 is SFDVKD. CDR3 DNA sequence: TGTGCCACCAGTGATTTGAAGGGGGGGTCCGGGGCCAACGTCCTGACTTTC. The encoded protein is CATSDLKGGSGANVLTF.

This clonotype was seen a handful of times. The chain couples TRBV18 to TRBJ2-6; D is unclear. V shed 6 bases and J shed 6 bases, with 6 bases lying between them. This CDR3 spans 12 amino acids. Germline CDR1 KGHSH, CDR2 LQKENI. This CDR3 is CASSPAANVLTF. As DNA, the CDR3 is TGTGCCAGCTCGCCCGCGGCCAACGTCCTGACTTTC.

J is TRBJ2-5 and V is TRBV7-9; D is unclear. The J call may be faulty, since TRBJ2-7 better matches the DNA end. CDR1 and CDR2 (germline): SEHNR, FQNEAQ (reference sequence). The CDR3 is 12 residues long. Here the CDR3 reads CASSLTNGEQYF. The CDR3 bases are TGTGCCAGCAGCTTAACCAATGGCGAGCAGTACTTC.